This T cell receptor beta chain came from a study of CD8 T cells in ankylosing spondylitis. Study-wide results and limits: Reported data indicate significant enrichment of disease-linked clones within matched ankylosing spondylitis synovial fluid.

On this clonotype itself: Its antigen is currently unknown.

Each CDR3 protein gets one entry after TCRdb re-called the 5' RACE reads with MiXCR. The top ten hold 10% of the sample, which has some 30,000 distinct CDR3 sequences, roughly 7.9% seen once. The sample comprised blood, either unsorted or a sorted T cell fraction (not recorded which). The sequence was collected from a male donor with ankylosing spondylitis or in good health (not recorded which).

CDR3 coding DNA: TGTGCCTCTCCGGGACAGGGGTGGACTGAAGCTTTCTTT. Its translation: CASPGQGWTEAFF. The chain joins TRBV30 to TRBJ1-1; 10 bases match TRBD1. With V trimmed by 7 bases and J by 5 bases, 7 bases remained unmatched. The length of the CDR3 is 13 residues. The germline V gene encodes CDR1 GTSNPN and CDR2 SVGIG (reference sequence). The entire variable domain, with the rest obtained from reference TRBV30 and TRBJ1-1, is as follows: SQTIHQWPATLVQPVGSPLSLECTVEGTSNPNLYWYRQAAGRGLQLLFYSVGIGQISSEVPQNLSASRPQDRQFILSSKKLLLSDSGFYLCASPGQGWTEAFFGQGTRLTVV.